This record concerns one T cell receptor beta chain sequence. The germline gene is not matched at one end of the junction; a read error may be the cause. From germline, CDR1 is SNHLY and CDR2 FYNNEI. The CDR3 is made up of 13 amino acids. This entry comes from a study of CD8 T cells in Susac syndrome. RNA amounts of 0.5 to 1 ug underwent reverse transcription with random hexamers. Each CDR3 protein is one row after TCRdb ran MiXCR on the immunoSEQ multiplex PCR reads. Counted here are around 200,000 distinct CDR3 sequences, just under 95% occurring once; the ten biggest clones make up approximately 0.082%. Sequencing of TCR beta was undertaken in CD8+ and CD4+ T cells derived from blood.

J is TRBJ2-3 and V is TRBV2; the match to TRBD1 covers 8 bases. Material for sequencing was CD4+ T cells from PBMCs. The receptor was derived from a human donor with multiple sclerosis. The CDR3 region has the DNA TGTGCCAGCAAGCCAGGGGGCACGGATACGCAGTATTTT. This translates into CASKPGGTDTQYF.